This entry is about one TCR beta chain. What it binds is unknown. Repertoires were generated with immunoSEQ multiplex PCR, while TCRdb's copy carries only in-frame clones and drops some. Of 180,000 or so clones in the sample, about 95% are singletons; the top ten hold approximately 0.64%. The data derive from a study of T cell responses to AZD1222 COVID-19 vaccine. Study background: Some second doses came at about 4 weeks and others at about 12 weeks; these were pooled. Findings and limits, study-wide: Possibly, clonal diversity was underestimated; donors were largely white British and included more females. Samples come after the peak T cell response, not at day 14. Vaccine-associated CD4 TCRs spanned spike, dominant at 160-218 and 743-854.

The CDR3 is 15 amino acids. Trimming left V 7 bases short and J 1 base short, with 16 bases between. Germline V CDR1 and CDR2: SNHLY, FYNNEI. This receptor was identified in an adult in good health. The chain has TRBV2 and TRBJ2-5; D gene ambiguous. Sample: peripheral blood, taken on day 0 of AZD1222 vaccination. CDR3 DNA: TGTGCCAGCACTGTAGCACAACCTTTCCAAGAGACCCAGTACTTC. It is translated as CASTVAQPFQETQYF.